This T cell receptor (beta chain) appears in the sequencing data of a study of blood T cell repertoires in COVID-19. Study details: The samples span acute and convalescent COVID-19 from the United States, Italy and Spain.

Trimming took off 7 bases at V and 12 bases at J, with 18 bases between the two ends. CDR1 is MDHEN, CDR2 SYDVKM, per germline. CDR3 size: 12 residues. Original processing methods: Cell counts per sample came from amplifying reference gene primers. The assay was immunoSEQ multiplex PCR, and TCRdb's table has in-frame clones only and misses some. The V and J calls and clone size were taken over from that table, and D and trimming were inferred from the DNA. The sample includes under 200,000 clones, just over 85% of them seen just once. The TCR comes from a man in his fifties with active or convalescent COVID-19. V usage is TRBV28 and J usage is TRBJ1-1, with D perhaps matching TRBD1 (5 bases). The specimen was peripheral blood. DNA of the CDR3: TGTGCCAGCATCCTAAACTCGGGGGTTTCTTTCTTT. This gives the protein CASILNSGVSFF.